This T cell receptor (beta chain) was observed in a study of T-cell reconstitution after alpha-beta-depleted transplantation in children. There are many counts of this clonotype. A library of TCRbeta sequences, prepared with unique molecular identifiers, was generated. Each CDR3 protein is one row after TCRdb ran MiXCR on the PCR reads. The sample consists of 200,000 to 250,000 distinct CDR3 sequences, around 9.5% of them appearing once. The CDR3 is 13 amino acids. Trimming removed 5 bases from V and 3 bases from J; junction bases left unmatched: 0. Germline V lookup: CDR1 SGHRS, CDR2 YFSETQ. J is TRBJ1-4 and V is TRBV5-1; 8 nucleotides line up with TRBD1. The sequence was collected from a human donor who donated a stem cell graft to a child with acute lymphoblastic leukemia. This specimen consisted of PBMCs from the stem cell graft donor, obtained from the stem cell graft. CDR3 sequence (DNA): TGCGCCAGCAGGGACAGGGCTAATGAAAAACTGTTTTTT. This sequence encodes CASRDRANEKLFF.